Listed below are T cell receptor beta chains from one sample, sequenced in a study of blood T cell repertoires in COVID-19. This table comes from immunoSEQ multiplex PCR, and its TCRdb copy is limited to in-frame clones, with some not included. This sample has over 150,000 clones, with just over 90% found just once. The sample was peripheral blood. The receptors were gathered from a man between 18 and 35 years old with COVID-19, enrolled during active disease. Each CDR3 is given with its conserved first and last residue. A D gene is named only where the DNA matches it firmly. Some rows have no size entry. The others give once, few or many, or a class for an expanded clone.

clone_size d_call j_call v_call cdr3_nt cdr3_aa
- - TRBJ1-5 TRBV19 TGTGCCAGTAGTATGTTTGGGGGCAGTCAGCCCCAGCATTTT CASSMFGGSQPQHF
- - TRBJ2-2 TRBV5-1 TGCGCCAGCAGCACGACAGGGAACACCGGGGAGCTGTTTTTT CASSTTGNTGELFF
- TRBD2 TRBJ2-1 TRBV28 TGTGCCAGCACCACCGTCGGGAGGGTCTACAATGAGCAGTTCTTC CASTTVGRVYNEQFF
- TRBD1 TRBJ1-2 TRBV10-3 TGTGCCATCAAACCCCGGGACAGCTTCTATGGCTACACCTTC CAIKPRDSFYGYTF
- - TRBJ2-1 TRBV7-8 TGTGCCAGCAGCTTATTGGAGGTTCAGTCTAACAATGAGCAGTTCTTC CASSLLEVQSNNEQFF
- - TRBJ1-4 TRBV28 - CASSWGGGAGYEKLLF
- - TRBJ2-1 TRBV6-5 TGTGCCAGCAGTTACTCAGGTCAGGGCCCCAATGAGCAGTTCTTC CASSYSGQGPNEQFF
- TRBD2 TRBJ2-1 TRBV19 TGTGCCAGTAGTCCACTAACTAGCGGAAATCACAATGAGCAGTTCTTC CASSPLTSGNHNEQFF
- TRBD1 TRBJ2-7 TRBV18 TGTGCCAGCTCCCCCTTTCCCGGACAGGGTGAACACGAGCAGTACTTC CASSPFPGQGEHEQYF
few TRBD1 TRBJ1-1 TRBV10-3 TGTGCCATCAGGCGGGACAGGGACACTGAAGCTTTCTTT CAIRRDRDTEAFF
- TRBD1 TRBJ1-6 TRBV6-2/TRBV6-3 TGTGCCAGCAGTTCCGCGACAGGGGTTCTTAATTCACCCCTCCACTTT CASSSATGVLNSPLHF
- - TRBJ2-2 TRBV6-5 TGTGCCAGCAGTCCCCGGGGAATAACGGGAGGGGAGCTGTTTTTT CASSPRGITGGELFF
once - TRBJ1-1 TRBV24-1 TGTGCCACCAGTGTGCGACAGCTTTACATGAACACTGAAGCTTTCTTT CATSVRQLYMNTEAFF
- - TRBJ2-2 TRBV19 TGTGCCTCTAAAGCGGGGAACACCGGGGAGCTGTTTTTT CASKAGNTGELFF
- - TRBJ2-7 TRBV5-6 TGTGCCAGCAGCTTCTTTCTCCGGGACACCTTGGATTACGAGCAGTACTTC CASSFFLRDTLDYEQYF
- - TRBJ2-5 TRBV5-1 TGCGCCAGCAGACTCCAAGAGACCCAGTACTTC CASRLQETQYF
- TRBD1 TRBJ1-4 TRBV5-1 TGCGCCAGCAGCTTGGACGGACAGGGGTTTGCAACTAATGAAAAACTGCTTTTT CASSLDGQGFATNEKLLF
- TRBD2 TRBJ2-7 TRBV29-1 TGCAGCGTTAGCGGGGGGATCCTCCACGAGCAGTACTTC CSVSGGILHEQYF
- TRBD1 TRBJ2-7 TRBV19 TGTGCCAGTAGTACGGGACAGGGTCCCTACGAGCAGTACTTC CASSTGQGPYEQYF
- - TRBJ2-7 TRBV10-2 TGCGCCAGCAGCATTAGCTACGAGCAGTACTTC CASSISYEQYF
- TRBD2 TRBJ2-1 TRBV5-4 TGTGCCAGCAGCTTGGACGGACTAGCGGGAGAGAATGAGCAGTTCTTC CASSLDGLAGENEQFF
- - TRBJ1-5 TRBV24-1 TGTGCCACCAGTCCGTCAGGGGCGAGCAATCAGCCCCAGCATTTT CATSPSGASNQPQHF
- TRBD1 TRBJ2-7 TRBV5-1 TGCGCCAGCAGCTTGGGGACAGGAACTTGGGAGCAGTACTTC CASSLGTGTWEQYF
- - TRBJ2-7 TRBV2 TGTGCCAGCAGTGTACAGGGATTGAGCTCCTACGAGCAGTACTTC CASSVQGLSSYEQYF
- - TRBJ2-2 TRBV6-6 TGTGCCAGCAGGCAGTTCTCGAACACCGGGGAGCTGTTTTTT CASRQFSNTGELFF
- TRBD1 TRBJ1-5 TRBV10-3 TGTGCCATCAGTGAGGACAGGGGCATTCAGCCCCAGCATTTT CAISEDRGIQPQHF
- - TRBJ2-7 TRBV25-1 TGTGCTACCCGGACAGTTTCCTACGAGCAGTACTTC CATRTVSYEQYF
- - TRBJ2-3 TRBV28 TGTGCCAGCGCCTTACGGGGAACTAGCACAGATACGCAGTATTTT CASALRGTSTDTQYF
- - TRBJ2-7 TRBV9 TGTGCCAGCAGCGTAGGGTCAGGGTCGTACGAGCAGTACTTC CASSVGSGSYEQYF
- - TRBJ2-7 TRBV15 TGTGCCACCAGCAGAGAGCTCGTGCGATGGTCCCGAACCTACGAGCAGTACTTC CATSRELVRWSRTYEQYF
- TRBD2 TRBJ2-7 TRBV5-5 TGTGCCAGCAGCTTGGTAGCGGGAGGCACCTACGAGCAGTACTTC CASSLVAGGTYEQYF
- - TRBJ2-1 TRBV4-3 TGCGCCAGCAGCCACTACCTCGACAATGAGCAGTTCTTC CASSHYLDNEQFF
- - TRBJ1-2 TRBV20-1 TGCAGTGCTCAGGGGAGAAGCTACACCTTC CSAQGRSYTF
- TRBD2 TRBJ2-7 TRBV28 TGTGCCAGCAGTGGGTGGACTAGCGACTACGAGCAGTACTTC CASSGWTSDYEQYF
once - TRBJ1-4 TRBV15 TGTGCCACCGGCAGGGCGGTTGCAACTAATGAAAAACTGTTTTTT CATGRAVATNEKLFF
- TRBD2 TRBJ2-1 TRBV11-3 TGTGCCAGCAGCCGGACTAGCGGGATTGGTGGTGAGCAGTTCTTC CASSRTSGIGGEQFF
- TRBD1 TRBJ1-2 TRBV6-2/TRBV6-3 TGTGCCAGCAGGTACATTACAGGGGTTGGCTACACCTTC CASRYITGVGYTF
- - TRBJ1-2 TRBV5-6 TGTGCCAGCAGCTTGGCCAGGGGTGGGAGCTACACCTTC CASSLARGGSYTF
- TRBD2 TRBJ2-3 TRBV2 TGTGCCAGCAGTGAAGCGCCGACTAGCGGGAAATCAGATACGCAGTATTTT CASSEAPTSGKSDTQYF
- TRBD1 TRBJ1-3 TRBV11-2 TGTGCCAGCAGCTTGGGACAGGGTGGAAACACCATATATTTT CASSLGQGGNTIYF
- - TRBJ1-4 TRBV4-1 TGCGCCAGCAGCCAAGTCCAGGGGACACCTAGTGAAAAACTGTTTTTT CASSQVQGTPSEKLFF
- - TRBJ1-5 TRBV7-8 TGTGCCAGCAGCTTTCAGAGGTCGAGCAATCAGCCCCAGCATTTT CASSFQRSSNQPQHF
- TRBD2 TRBJ2-7 TRBV20-1 TGCAGTGCTAGTCCCACTAGCGGGGGGATGTTTACCTACGAGCAGTACTTC CSASPTSGGMFTYEQYF
- - TRBJ1-2 TRBV12-3/TRBV12-4 TGTGCCAGCAGTCCCGTAATAGTGAATGGCTACACCTTC CASSPVIVNGYTF
once - TRBJ2-7 TRBV28 TGTGCCAGCAGTTTGTGGAGCTACGAGCAGTACTTC CASSLWSYEQYF
- TRBD2 TRBJ2-7 TRBV7-2 TGTGCCAGCACCCCTAGGGTAGCGGGAGGGCCCCACGAGCAGTACTTC CASTPRVAGGPHEQYF
- TRBD2 TRBJ2-7 TRBV4-3 TGCGCCAGCAGCCAAGAAGGGGCGGGAGGCTACGAGCAGTACTTC CASSQEGAGGYEQYF
- TRBD2 TRBJ2-2 TRBV15 TGTGCCACCAGCAGTCCGGGGGGGGCCCGGGGCACCGGGGAGCTGTTTTTT CATSSPGGARGTGELFF
- TRBD1 TRBJ2-7 TRBV6-1 TGTGCCAGCAGTGAAGAGACGGCAGGGGGTCACGAGCAGTACTTC CASSEETAGGHEQYF
- - TRBJ2-3 TRBV5-6 TGTGCCAGCAGCTTCGGTCGGCAGGGCGGTACAGATACGCAGTATTTT CASSFGRQGGTDTQYF
- TRBD1 TRBJ1-5 TRBV16 TGTGCCAGCAGCCAAGGACAGGGAGTTCAGCCCCAGCATTTT CASSQGQGVQPQHF
- TRBD1 TRBJ2-2 TRBV24-1 TGTGCCACCAGTGACCCCTCCGACAGGGGAAACACCGGGGAGCTGTTTTTT CATSDPSDRGNTGELFF
- TRBD1 TRBJ2-7 TRBV18 TGTGCCAGCTCACCACCGTCCCAGGGGGCGGGCGAGCAGTACTTC CASSPPSQGAGEQYF